This passage covers 12 T cell receptor beta chains from one sample sequenced in a study of technical replicates of blood from a handful of donors. The protocol was immunoSEQ multiplex PCR, while the TCRdb copy is restricted to in-frame clones and leaves out a portion. The data show approximately 58,000 clones, roughly 84% seen once. Sequencing was done on a sample of PBMCs. The receptor source for this set is a human donor in good health. Some clones in this sample may be carry-over from other donors' samples.

The chain uses TRBV4-3 and TRBJ2-3, with 10 positions matching TRBD2. Germline CDR1 is LGHNA and CDR2 is YSLEER. Unmatched junction bases numbered 7, after V lost 3 bases and J lost 4 bases. CDR3 length: 16 amino acids. The CDR3 region is CASSQSSGSRADTQYF. CDR3 DNA: TGCGCCAGCAGCCAGTCTAGCGGGAGTCGGGCAGATACGCAGTATTTT.

The V and J genes are TRBV5-4 and TRBJ2-1; 7 nucleotides agree with TRBD2. The germline V gene has CDR1 SGHNT and CDR2 YYREEE (reference sequence). After removal of 0 bases from V and 9 bases from J, the junction contained 9 bases not matched to a gene. The CDR3 totals 15 residues. The CDR3 DNA follows: TGTGCCAGCAGCTTGGTTGCGGGAGTAGGAAGTGAGCAGTTCTTC. Its protein is CASSLVAGVGSEQFF.

CDR3 in DNA: TGCGCCAGCAGCCAATCGGGGCGGGGGTCGCTCGGCGAGCAGTACTTC. This codes for CASSQSGRGSLGEQYF. The chain has TRBV4-3 and TRBJ2-7; 7 nucleotides agree with TRBD2. V shed 2 bases, J shed 6 bases, and the junction held 13 bases outside the gene matches. CDR3 length: 16 residues. The V gene's germline CDR1 is LGHNA and CDR2 YSLEER.

The CDR3 region has the DNA TGCGCCAGCAGCTTGGCCCCGGCAAATTTACAGGAAGCTTTCTTT. Translation: CASSLAPANLQEAFF. V is TRBV5-1 and J is TRBJ1-1; D is ambiguous. The V end was cut by 0 bases, the J end by 8 bases, with 17 bases between. The length of the CDR3 is 15 residues. CDR1 SGHRS and CDR2 YFSETQ come from the germline V gene.

The chain joins TRBV5-6 to TRBJ2-3; 9 nucleotides match TRBD1. J lost 7 bases, V lost 6 bases, and 12 bases had no gene match. Looked up from germline, CDR1 is SGHDT and CDR2 is YYEEEE. The CDR3 sequence is 15 residues long. CDR3 DNA sequence: TGTGCCAGCACAAGGGGGACAGGGCCTCCTCATACGCAGTATTTT. Translation: CASTRGTGPPHTQYF.

This rearrangement joins TRBV2 to TRBJ1-2; 7 nucleotides agree with TRBD1. This CDR3 region has 12 residues. With V trimmed by 7 bases and J by 4 bases, 3 bases remained unmatched. Germline V gene lookup returns CDR1 SNHLY and CDR2 FYNNEI. DNA for the CDR3: TGTGCCAGCAAGGGACAGATCTATGGCTACACCTTC. Protein product: CASKGQIYGYTF.

This clone was seen a single time. The V call is TRBV6-5, the J call TRBJ2-5; D perhaps matches TRBD2 (6 bases). This CDR3 has 15 residues. Germline V CDR1 and CDR2: MNHEY, SVGAGI. V was cut by 5 bases and J by 1 base, with 14 bases left in between. For the CDR3, the DNA is TGTGCCAGCAGTCAGTGGGGCGGGGTCCAAGAGACCCAGTACTTC. This encodes CASSQWGGVQETQYF.

There are a few counts of this clone. The CDR3 protein is CAISESGALMGQPQHF. The CDR3 DNA sequence: TGTGCCATCAGTGAGAGCGGGGCCCTAATGGGTCAGCCCCAGCATTTT. The rearrangement uses TRBV10-3 and TRBJ1-5; possibly TRBD1 for D (5 bases). CDR3 length: 16 residues. V was shortened by 2 bases and J by 6 bases, with 17 bases between the two germline ends. Germline V gene sequence: CDR1 ENHRY, CDR2 SYGVKD.

V usage is TRBV5-1 and J usage is TRBJ2-1; D may be TRBD2 (6 bases). Germline V gene sequence: CDR1 SGHRS, CDR2 YFSETQ. V lost 0 bases and J lost 2, with 6 bases in between. The CDR3 is made up of 14 amino acids. CDR3 loop: CASSLGLAYNEQFF. The CDR3 DNA reads as TGCGCCAGCAGCTTGGGACTAGCCTACAATGAGCAGTTCTTC.

The chain joins TRBV7-2 to TRBJ1-5, with a possible D match to TRBD1 (5 bases). Germline-derived CDR1 and CDR2 are SGHTA and FQGNSA. The CDR3 loop spans 16 amino acids. Trimming cost V 1 base and J 9 bases, with 19 bases left between them. This chain's CDR3 is CASSLEAGRGSWPQHF. Here the CDR3 DNA reads TGTGCCAGCAGCTTAGAGGCAGGGCGCGGATCATGGCCCCAGCATTTT.

V and J are TRBV2 and TRBJ1-6; possibly TRBD1 for D (5 bases). The CDR3 is 14 amino acids. Germline V gene lookup returns CDR1 SNHLY and CDR2 FYNNEI. V shed 1 base and J shed 10 bases, with 11 bases lying between them. CDR3 in DNA: TGTGCCAGCAGTGAAGTCGGGGGTGCGTCACCCCTCCACTTT. Translation gives CASSEVGGASPLHF.

The rearrangement links TRBV2 to TRBJ2-7; 7 positions match TRBD1. The junction had 9 bases not matched to a gene; V was cut back by 6 bases and J by 1 base. Germline CDR1 SNHLY, CDR2 FYNNEI. The CDR3 covers 15 residues. The CDR3 protein is CASSHDRAQSYEQYF. In DNA, the CDR3 is TGTGCCAGCAGCCACGACAGGGCCCAATCCTACGAGCAGTACTTC.